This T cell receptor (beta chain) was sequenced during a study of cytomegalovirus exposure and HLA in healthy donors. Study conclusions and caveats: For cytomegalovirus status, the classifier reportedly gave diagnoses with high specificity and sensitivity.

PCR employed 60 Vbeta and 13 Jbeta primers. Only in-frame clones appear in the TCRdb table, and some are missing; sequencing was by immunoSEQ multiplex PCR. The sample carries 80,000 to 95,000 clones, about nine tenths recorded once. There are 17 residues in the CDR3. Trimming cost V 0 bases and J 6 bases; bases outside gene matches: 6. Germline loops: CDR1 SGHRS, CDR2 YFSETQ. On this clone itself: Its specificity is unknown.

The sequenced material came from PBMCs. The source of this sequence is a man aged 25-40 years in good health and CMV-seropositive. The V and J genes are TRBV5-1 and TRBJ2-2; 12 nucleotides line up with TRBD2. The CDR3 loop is CASSLGLAGVAAGELFF. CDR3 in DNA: TGCGCCAGCAGCTTGGGACTAGCGGGAGTTGCTGCCGGGGAGCTGTTTTTT. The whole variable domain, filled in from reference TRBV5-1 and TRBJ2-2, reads KAGVTQTPRYLIKTRGQQVTLSCSPISGHRSVSWYQQTPGQGLQFLFEYFSETQRNKGNFPGRFSGRQFSNSRSEMNVSTLELGDSALYLCASSLGLAGVAAGELFFGEGSRLTVL.